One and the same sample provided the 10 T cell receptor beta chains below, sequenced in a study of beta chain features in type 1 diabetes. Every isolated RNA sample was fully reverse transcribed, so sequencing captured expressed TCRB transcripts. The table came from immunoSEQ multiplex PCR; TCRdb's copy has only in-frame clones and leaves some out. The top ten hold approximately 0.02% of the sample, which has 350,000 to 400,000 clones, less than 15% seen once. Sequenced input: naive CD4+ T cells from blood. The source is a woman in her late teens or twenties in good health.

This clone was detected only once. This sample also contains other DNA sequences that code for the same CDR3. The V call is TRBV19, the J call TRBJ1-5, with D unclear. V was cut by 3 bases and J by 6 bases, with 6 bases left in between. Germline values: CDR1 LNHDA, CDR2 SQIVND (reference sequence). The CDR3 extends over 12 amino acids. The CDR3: CASSISRQPQHF. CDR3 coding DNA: TGTGCCAGTAGTATTTCCCGTCAGCCCCAGCATTTT.

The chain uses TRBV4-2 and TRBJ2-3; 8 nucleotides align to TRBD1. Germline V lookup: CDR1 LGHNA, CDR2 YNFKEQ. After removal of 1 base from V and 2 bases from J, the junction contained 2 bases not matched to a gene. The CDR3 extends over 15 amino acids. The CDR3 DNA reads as TGTGCCAGCAGCCAAGGACAGGGGAACACAGATACGCAGTATTTT. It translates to CASSQGQGNTDTQYF.

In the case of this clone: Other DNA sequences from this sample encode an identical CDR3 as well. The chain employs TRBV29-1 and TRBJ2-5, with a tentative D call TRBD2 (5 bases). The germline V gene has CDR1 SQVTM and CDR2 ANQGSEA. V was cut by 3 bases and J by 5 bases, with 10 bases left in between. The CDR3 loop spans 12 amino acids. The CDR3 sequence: CSVESGGETQYF. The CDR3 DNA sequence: TGCAGCGTTGAGTCTGGCGGGGAGACCCAGTACTTC.

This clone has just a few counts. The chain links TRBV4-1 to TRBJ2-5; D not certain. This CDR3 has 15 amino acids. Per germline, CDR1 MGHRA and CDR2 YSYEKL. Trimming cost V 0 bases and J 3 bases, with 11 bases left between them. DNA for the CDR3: TGCGCCAGCAGCCAAGATGTTAACAGTGAAGAGACCCAGTACTTC. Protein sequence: CASSQDVNSEETQYF.

Here the CDR3 reads CASSYERTTYGYTF. As DNA, the CDR3 is TGTGCCAGCAGTTACGAGCGGACTACCTATGGCTACACCTTC. The J gene is TRBJ1-2, the V gene TRBV6-5; D is undetermined. Trimming stripped 2 bases from V and 4 bases from J, with 11 bases between. Looked up from germline, CDR1 is MNHEY and CDR2 is SVGAGI. The CDR3 runs to 14 residues.

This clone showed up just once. In nucleotides, the CDR3 is TGTGCCAGTCTCCAGGAAGGTGGAAGCAATCAGCCCCAGCATTTT. Amino acids: CASLQEGGSNQPQHF. This chain joins TRBV2 and TRBJ1-5, with unresolved D. Trimming removed 9 bases at V and 1 base at J, with 16 bases between. Germline-derived CDR1 and CDR2 are SNHLY and FYNNEI. The CDR3 runs to 15 residues.

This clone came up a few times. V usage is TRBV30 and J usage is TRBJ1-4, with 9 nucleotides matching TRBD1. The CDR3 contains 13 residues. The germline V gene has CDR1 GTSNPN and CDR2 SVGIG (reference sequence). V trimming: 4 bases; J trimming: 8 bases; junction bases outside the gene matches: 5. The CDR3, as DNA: TGTGCCTGGAATGGTGACAGGGGGGAAAAACTGTTTTTT. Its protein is CAWNGDRGEKLFF.

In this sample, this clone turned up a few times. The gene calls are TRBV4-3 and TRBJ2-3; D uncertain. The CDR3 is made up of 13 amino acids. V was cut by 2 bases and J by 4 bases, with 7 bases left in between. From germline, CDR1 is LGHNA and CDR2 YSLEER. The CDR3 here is CASSQLTADTQYF. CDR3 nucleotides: TGCGCCAGCAGCCAATTAACTGCAGATACGCAGTATTTT.

The CDR3 bases are TGTGCCAGCAGCTACGCGGGGACAGATACGCAGTATTTT. This sequence encodes CASSYAGTDTQYF. The gene calls are TRBV5-4 and TRBJ2-3, with D possibly being TRBD2 (6 bases). Trimming stripped 3 bases from V and 3 bases from J, with 8 bases between. The CDR3 consists of 13 residues. Germline lookup yields CDR1 SGHNT and CDR2 YYREEE (reference sequence). The full variable domain, completed using reference TRBV5-4 and TRBJ2-3, is ETGVTQSPTHLIKTRGQQVTLRCSSQSGHNTVSWYQQALGQGPQFIFQYYREEENGRGNFPPRFSGLQFPNYSSELNVNALELDDSALYLCASSYAGTDTQYFGPGTRLTVL.

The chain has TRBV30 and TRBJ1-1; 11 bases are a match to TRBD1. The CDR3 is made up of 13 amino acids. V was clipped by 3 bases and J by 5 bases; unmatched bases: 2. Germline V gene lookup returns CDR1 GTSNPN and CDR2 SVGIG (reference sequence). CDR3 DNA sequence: TGTGCCTGGAGGGACAGGGGGCTTACTGAAGCTTTCTTT. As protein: CAWRDRGLTEAFF.